Listed here are 7 T cell receptor beta chains from one sample, sequenced in a study of cytomegalovirus exposure and HLA in healthy donors. Researchers ran the PCR with 60 Vbeta and 13 Jbeta primers. The method was immunoSEQ multiplex PCR; TCRdb's version includes in-frame clones alone and lacks a portion of them. The sample has tens of thousands of clones, more than 75% seen once; the top ten hold roughly 2%. The sequencing sample was made of PBMCs. All receptors derive from a man between 18 and 35 years old in good health and CMV-seronegative.

Details on this clone: Other DNA sequences of this sample code for an identical CDR3. The chain joins TRBV5-1 to TRBJ2-1, with 8 positions matching TRBD2. The CDR3 has 14 amino acids. Looked up from germline, CDR1 is SGHRS and CDR2 is YFSETQ. The ends lost 1 base at V and 7 bases at J; junction bases unmatched: 4. The DNA of the CDR3 is TGCGCCAGCAGCTTGTCGGGGGGGCCTAATGAGCAGTTCTTC. This translates into CASSLSGGPNEQFF. Combining the CDR3 with reference TRBV5-1 and TRBJ2-1 gives the whole variable domain KAGVTQTPRYLIKTRGQQVTLSCSPISGHRSVSWYQQTPGQGLQFLFEYFSETQRNKGNFPGRFSGRQFSNSRSEMNVSTLELGDSALYLCASSLSGGPNEQFFGPGTRLTVL.

The CDR3 sequence: CASSPPGDEQFF. CDR3 nucleotides: TGTGCCAGCTCACCGCCAGGGGATGAGCAGTTCTTC. J is TRBJ2-1 and V is TRBV18, with D perhaps matching TRBD1 (6 bases). Germline lookup yields CDR1 KGHSH and CDR2 LQKENI. Trimming stripped 3 bases from V and 8 bases from J, with 8 bases between. This CDR3 spans 12 amino acids.

In its sample, this clone was seen a few times. The V gene is TRBV6-5, the J gene TRBJ2-7, with D maybe TRBD2 (6 bases). Per the germline V gene, CDR1 is MNHEY and CDR2 is SVGAGI. V dropped 4 bases and J dropped 4 bases, with 14 bases sitting between them. The CDR3 runs to 14 residues. The CDR3 loop reads CASSSAWEAYEQYF. CDR3 bases: TGTGCCAGCAGTTCCGCGTGGGAGGCGTACGAGCAGTACTTC.

The rearrangement links TRBV4-1 to TRBJ2-3, with D maybe TRBD1 (6 bases). The germline V gene has CDR1 MGHRA and CDR2 YSYEKL. V gave up 0 bases and J gave up 1 base, with 11 bases separating them. The CDR3 spans 16 residues. CDR3 sequence (DNA): TGCGCCAGCAGCCAAGAGTCCAGGGGAGGCACAGATACGCAGTATTTT. Protein: CASSQESRGGTDTQYF.

V gene TRBV9 combines with J gene TRBJ1-1; D uncertain. This CDR3 has 14 residues. CDR1 and CDR2 (germline): SGDLS, YYNGEE. V lost 0 bases and J lost 1, with 7 bases in between. CDR3 nucleotide sequence: TGTGCCAGCAGCGTAGCGGGAACGAACACTGAAGCTTTCTTT. Translated, it gives CASSVAGTNTEAFF.

The gene calls are TRBV4-2 and TRBJ1-1, with D uncertain. The CDR3 has 14 residues. The germline gives CDR1 LGHNA, CDR2 YNFKEQ. Trimming shortened V by 0 bases and J by 5 bases, and 10 bases separated the two germline ends. The CDR3 DNA follows: TGTGCCAGCAGCCAAGAAATAGCCTCGACTGAAGCTTTCTTT. Protein: CASSQEIASTEAFF.

The rearrangement joins TRBV9 to TRBJ2-2, with no clear D. The germline gives CDR1 SGDLS, CDR2 YYNGEE. This CDR3 region has 16 residues. V was cut by 1 base and J by 1 base, with 11 bases left in between. The CDR3 bases are TGTGCCAGCAGCGTAACTCCTTGGTTGAACACCGGGGAGCTGTTTTTT. Protein product: CASSVTPWLNTGELFF. Supplemented by reference TRBV9 and TRBJ2-2, the full variable domain reads DSGVTQTPKHLITATGQRVTLRCSPRSGDLSVYWYQQSLDQGLQFLIQYYNGEERAKGNILERFSAQQFPDLHSELNLSSLELGDSALYFCASSVTPWLNTGELFFGEGSRLTVL.